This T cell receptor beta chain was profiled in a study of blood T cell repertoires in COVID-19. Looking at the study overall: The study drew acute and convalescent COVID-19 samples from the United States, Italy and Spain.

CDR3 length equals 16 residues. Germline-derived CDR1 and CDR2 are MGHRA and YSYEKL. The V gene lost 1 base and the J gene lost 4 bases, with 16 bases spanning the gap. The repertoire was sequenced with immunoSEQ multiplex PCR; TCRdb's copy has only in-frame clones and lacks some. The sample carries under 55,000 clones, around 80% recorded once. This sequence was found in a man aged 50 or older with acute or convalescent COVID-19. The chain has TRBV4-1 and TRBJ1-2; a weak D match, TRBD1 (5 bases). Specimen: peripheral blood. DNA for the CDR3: TGCGCCAGCAGCCAAGGAGTCGGGGGGAACTCCTATGGCTACACCTTC. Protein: CASSQGVGGNSYGYTF.